The 10 T cell receptor beta chains listed next were all sequenced from one sample in a study of blood T cell repertoires in COVID-19. The data were produced by immunoSEQ multiplex PCR, yet TCRdb's version contains in-frame clones alone and is incomplete. The sample holds about 210,000 clones, approximately 91% seen once. Sequenced material: peripheral blood. These receptors all stem from a man between 35 and 55 years old with acute or convalescent COVID-19.

CDR3 bases: TGTGCCAGCAGCTTAGGAGGAAGCGGCGCTTGGGATGAGCAGTTCTTC. The encoded protein is CASSLGGSGAWDEQFF. V is TRBV7-9 and J is TRBJ2-1, with D tentatively TRBD2 (5 bases). This CDR3 spans 16 amino acids. V lost 1 base and J lost 8, with 18 bases in between. Germline V gene data show CDR1 as SEHNR and CDR2 as FQNEAQ (reference sequence).

This clone was found a few times. The chain uses TRBV5-4 and TRBJ1-1, with a weak D call TRBD1 (5 bases). Trimming shortened V by 0 bases and J by 0 bases, and 12 bases separated the two germline ends. In germline, CDR1 is SGHNT, CDR2 YYREEE (reference sequence). The CDR3 has 16 amino acids. The CDR3 nucleotides are TGTGCCAGCAGCTTGGGCAGGGCTCAGGTGAACACTGAAGCTTTCTTT. Encoded protein: CASSLGRAQVNTEAFF.

The V and J genes are TRBV7-3 and TRBJ2-7; 8 positions agree with TRBD2. J was trimmed by 0 bases and V by 2 bases; bases with no gene match: 9. Per germline, CDR1 SGHTA and CDR2 FQGTGA. There are 17 residues in the CDR3. CDR3 amino acids: CASSLALAGPLSYEQYF. The CDR3, as DNA: TGTGCCAGCAGCTTAGCTCTAGCGGGTCCCCTCTCCTACGAGCAGTACTTC.

The chain uses TRBV28 and TRBJ1-5; 8 nucleotides align to TRBD1. This CDR3 region has 19 residues. CDR1 and CDR2 from the germline V gene are MDHEN and SYDVKM. The V gene end was trimmed by 3 bases and the J gene end by 0 bases; junction bases not matched to a gene: 13. The CDR3 DNA reads as TGTGCCAGCAGTTTCCACAGACAGGGGCGCGGGTATAGCAATCAGCCCCAGCATTTT. Its protein product is CASSFHRQGRGYSNQPQHF.

This clone was found a few times. The germline gene is not matched at one end of the junction; a read error may be the cause. The chain is built from TRBV7-7 and TRBJ2-1, with TRBD2 matching over 11 bases. The CDR3 covers 16 residues. CDR1 and CDR2 from the germline V gene are SSHAT and FNYEAQ (reference sequence). This chain's CDR3 is CASSPGTSGIYNEQFF. Written as DNA, the CDR3 is TGTGCTAGCAGCCCTGGGACTAGCGGCATCTACAATGAGCAGTTCTTC.

V is TRBV5-1 and J is TRBJ1-1, with a tentative D call TRBD1 (5 bases). Looked up from germline, CDR1 is SGHRS and CDR2 is YFSETQ. The CDR3 totals 15 residues. The V gene lost 0 bases and the J gene lost 1 base, with 10 bases spanning the gap. The CDR3 nucleotides are TGCGCCAGCAGCTTGGTCGGGCAGGGGAACACTGAAGCTTTCTTT. Translated: CASSLVGQGNTEAFF. The entire variable domain, with the rest obtained from reference TRBV5-1 and TRBJ1-1, is as follows: KAGVTQTPRYLIKTRGQQVTLSCSPISGHRSVSWYQQTPGQGLQFLFEYFSETQRNKGNFPGRFSGRQFSNSRSEMNVSTLELGDSALYLCASSLVGQGNTEAFFGQGTRLTVV.

V and J are TRBV28 and TRBJ2-7; TRBD2 matches at 7 bases. V gave up 10 bases and J gave up 5 bases; unmatched junction bases: 20. Per germline, CDR1 MDHEN and CDR2 SYDVKM. The CDR3 runs 16 residues. The CDR3 nucleotides are TGTGCCATCAAGACCCCACGCGGGAGAAGTTGGAACGAGCAGTACTTC. Translated, it gives CAIKTPRGRSWNEQYF.

Here the CDR3 reads CATSDVGQANSGELFF. The CDR3, as DNA: TGTGCCACCAGTGACGTAGGACAGGCAAATTCGGGGGAGCTGTTTTTT. The chain recombines TRBV24-1 with TRBJ2-2; 7 nucleotides match TRBD1. Germline lookup yields CDR1 KGHDR and CDR2 SFDVKD. CDR3 length: 16 amino acids. Trimming removed 4 bases from V and 8 bases from J; junction bases left unmatched: 12.

This clone has a handful of counts. CDR3 DNA sequence: TGTGCCAGCGGGGGGGATAGCTACGAGCAGTACTTC. Its translation: CASGGDSYEQYF. This chain joins TRBV6-5 and TRBJ2-7, with 7 bases aligning to TRBD2. From germline, CDR1 is MNHEY and CDR2 SVGAGI. Unmatched junction bases numbered 4, after V lost 8 bases and J lost 3 bases. This CDR3 has 12 residues.

The chain joins TRBV29-1 to TRBJ2-7; 7 bases fit TRBD2. V shed 6 bases and J 7 bases; nucleotides not matched to a gene: 3. The CDR3 extends over 10 amino acids. Germline V gene lookup returns CDR1 SQVTM and CDR2 ANQGSEA. The CDR3: CSVRGREQYF. CDR3 in DNA: TGCAGCGTCCGCGGGAGAGAGCAGTACTTC.